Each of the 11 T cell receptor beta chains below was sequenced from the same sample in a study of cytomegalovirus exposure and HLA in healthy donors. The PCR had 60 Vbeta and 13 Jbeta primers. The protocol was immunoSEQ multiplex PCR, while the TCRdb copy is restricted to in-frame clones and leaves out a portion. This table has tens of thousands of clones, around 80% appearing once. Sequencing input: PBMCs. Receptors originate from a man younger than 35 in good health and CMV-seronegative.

This CDR3 is CASRPGTGGDYGYTF. For the CDR3, the DNA is TGTGCCAGCAGACCCGGGACAGGGGGGGACTATGGCTACACCTTC. This sequence joins TRBV7-9 and TRBJ1-2; 11 bases agree with TRBD1. The CDR3 loop spans 15 amino acids. The V and J ends lost 6 bases and 3 bases, in that order; junction bases with no gene match: 6. CDR1 is SEHNR, CDR2 FQNEAQ, per germline (reference sequence). The full variable domain, with the rest looked up from reference TRBV7-9 and TRBJ1-2, is DTGVSQNPRHKITKRGQNVTFRCDPISEHNRLYWYRQTLGQGPEFLTYFQNEAQLEKSRLLSDRFSAERPKGSFSTLEIQRTEQGDSAMYLCASRPGTGGDYGYTFGSGTRLTVV.

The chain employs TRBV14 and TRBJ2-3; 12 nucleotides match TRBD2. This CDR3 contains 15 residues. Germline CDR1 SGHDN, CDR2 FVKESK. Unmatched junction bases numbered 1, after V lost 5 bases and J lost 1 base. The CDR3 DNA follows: TGTGCCAGCAGCAGACTAGCGGGGGGCACAGATACGCAGTATTTT. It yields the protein CASSRLAGGTDTQYF.

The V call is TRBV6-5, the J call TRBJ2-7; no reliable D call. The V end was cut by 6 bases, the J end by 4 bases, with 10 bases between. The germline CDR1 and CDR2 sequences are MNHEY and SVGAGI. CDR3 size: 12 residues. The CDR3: CASSFDTYEQYF. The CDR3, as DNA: TGTGCCAGCAGCTTCGACACTTACGAGCAGTACTTC.

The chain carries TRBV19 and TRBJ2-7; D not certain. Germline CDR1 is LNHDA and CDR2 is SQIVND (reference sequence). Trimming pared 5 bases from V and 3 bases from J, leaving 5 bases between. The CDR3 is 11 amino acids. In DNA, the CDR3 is TGTGCCAGTAGTTTCAACTACGAGCAGTACTTC. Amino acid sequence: CASSFNYEQYF.

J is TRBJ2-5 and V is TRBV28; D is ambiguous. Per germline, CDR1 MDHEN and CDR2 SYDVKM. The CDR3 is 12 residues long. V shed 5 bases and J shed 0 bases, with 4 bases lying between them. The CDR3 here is CASSPDQETQYF. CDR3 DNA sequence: TGTGCCAGCAGTCCCGACCAAGAGACCCAGTACTTC.

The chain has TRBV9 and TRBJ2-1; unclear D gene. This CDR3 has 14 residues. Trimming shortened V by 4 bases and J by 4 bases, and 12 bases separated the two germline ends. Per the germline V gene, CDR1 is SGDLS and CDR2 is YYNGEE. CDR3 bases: TGTGCCAGCAGCTCCCAGGCAGAATACAATGAGCAGTTCTTC. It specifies CASSSQAEYNEQFF. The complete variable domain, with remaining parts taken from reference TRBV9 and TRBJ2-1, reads DSGVTQTPKHLITATGQRVTLRCSPRSGDLSVYWYQQSLDQGLQFLIQYYNGEERAKGNILERFSAQQFPDLHSELNLSSLELGDSALYFCASSSQAEYNEQFFGPGTRLTVL.

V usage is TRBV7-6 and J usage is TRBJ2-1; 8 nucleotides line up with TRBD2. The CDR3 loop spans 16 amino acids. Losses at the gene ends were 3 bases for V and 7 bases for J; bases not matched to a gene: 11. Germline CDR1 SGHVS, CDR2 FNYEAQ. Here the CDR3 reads CASSFIGGAIYNEQFF. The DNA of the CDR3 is TGTGCCAGCAGCTTTATCGGGGGGGCTATTTATAATGAGCAGTTCTTC.

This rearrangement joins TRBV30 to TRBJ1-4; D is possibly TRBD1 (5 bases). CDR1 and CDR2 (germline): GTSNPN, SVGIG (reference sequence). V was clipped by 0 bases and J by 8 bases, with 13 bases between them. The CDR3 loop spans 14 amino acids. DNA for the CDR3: TGTGCCTGGAGTGTACCAGGGAAGGGCGAAAAACTGTTTTTT. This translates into CAWSVPGKGEKLFF.

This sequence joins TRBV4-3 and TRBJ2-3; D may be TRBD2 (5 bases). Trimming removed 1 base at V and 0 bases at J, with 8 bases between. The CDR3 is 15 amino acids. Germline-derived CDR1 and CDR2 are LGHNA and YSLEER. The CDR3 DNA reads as TGCGCCAGCAGCCAAGTAGGCGGGAGCACAGATACGCAGTATTTT. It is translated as CASSQVGGSTDTQYF.

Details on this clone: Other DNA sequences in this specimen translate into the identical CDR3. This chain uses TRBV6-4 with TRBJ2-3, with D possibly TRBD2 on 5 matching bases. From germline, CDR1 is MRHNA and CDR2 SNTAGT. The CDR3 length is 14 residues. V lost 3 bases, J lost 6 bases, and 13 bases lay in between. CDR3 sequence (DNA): TGTGCCAGCAGTGATTCAGGAGGTGCGGATACGCAGTATTTT. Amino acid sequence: CASSDSGGADTQYF.

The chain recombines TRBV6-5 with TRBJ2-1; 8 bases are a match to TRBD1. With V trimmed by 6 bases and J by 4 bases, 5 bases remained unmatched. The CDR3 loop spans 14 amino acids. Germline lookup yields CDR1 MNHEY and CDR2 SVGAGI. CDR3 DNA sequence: TGTGCCAGCAGCCCAGGGGGCGGTTACAATGAGCAGTTCTTC. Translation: CASSPGGGYNEQFF.